The next 5 T cell receptor beta chains were all read from a single sample in a study of blood T cell repertoires in COVID-19. Only in-frame clones appear in the TCRdb table, and some are missing; sequencing was by immunoSEQ multiplex PCR. Counted here are some 200,000 clones, roughly four fifths occurring once; the ten biggest clones make up 10% to 15%. Sequences were obtained from PBMCs or T cells enriched from blood (not recorded which). Receptors originate from a man aged 40-55 years who had recovered from COVID-19.

The gene calls are TRBV9 and TRBJ1-1; 8 bases match TRBD1. The length of the CDR3 is 15 residues. Unmatched junction bases numbered 4, after V lost 2 bases and J lost 1 base. The germline V gene has CDR1 SGDLS and CDR2 YYNGEE. The DNA for the CDR3 is TGTGCCAGCAGCGTGACAGGGGCTAAGAACACTGAAGCTTTCTTT. Its translation is CASSVTGAKNTEAFF.

The chain is built from TRBV5-1 and TRBJ2-1; 12 bases are shared with TRBD2. The germline CDR1 and CDR2 sequences are SGHRS and YFSETQ. The CDR3 runs to 14 residues. V lost 7 bases, J lost 6 bases, and 5 bases stayed unmatched. This CDR3 is CASALAGGPNEQFF. CDR3 sequence (DNA): TGCGCCAGCGCACTAGCGGGAGGACCCAATGAGCAGTTCTTC.

This sequence joins TRBV18 and TRBJ1-2; D uncertain. Per germline, CDR1 KGHSH and CDR2 LQKENI. The length of the CDR3 is 14 residues. With 2 bases removed from V and 7 bases from J, the gap between germline ends came to 14 bases. As DNA, the CDR3 is TGTGCCAGCTCACCATACCCACCACGGGTTGGCTACACCTTC. It codes for CASSPYPPRVGYTF.

The gene calls are TRBV12-3 or TRBV12-4 and TRBJ1-6; unclear D gene. The CDR3 has 13 amino acids. Trimming cost V 3 bases and J 5 bases, with 5 bases left between them. The CDR3 nucleotides are TGTGCCAGCAGTTTCGGGGATAATTCACCCCTCCACTTT. Translation: CASSFGDNSPLHF.

The rearrangement joins TRBV2 to TRBJ1-1; D unresolved. The ends were cut back, 3 bases at V and 1 base at J, with 9 bases in the middle. The CDR3 runs to 14 residues. Germline V CDR1 and CDR2: SNHLY, FYNNEI. CDR3 bases: TGTGCCAGCAGTGACGACGGGAAGAACACTGAAGCTTTCTTT. It encodes CASSDDGKNTEAFF.